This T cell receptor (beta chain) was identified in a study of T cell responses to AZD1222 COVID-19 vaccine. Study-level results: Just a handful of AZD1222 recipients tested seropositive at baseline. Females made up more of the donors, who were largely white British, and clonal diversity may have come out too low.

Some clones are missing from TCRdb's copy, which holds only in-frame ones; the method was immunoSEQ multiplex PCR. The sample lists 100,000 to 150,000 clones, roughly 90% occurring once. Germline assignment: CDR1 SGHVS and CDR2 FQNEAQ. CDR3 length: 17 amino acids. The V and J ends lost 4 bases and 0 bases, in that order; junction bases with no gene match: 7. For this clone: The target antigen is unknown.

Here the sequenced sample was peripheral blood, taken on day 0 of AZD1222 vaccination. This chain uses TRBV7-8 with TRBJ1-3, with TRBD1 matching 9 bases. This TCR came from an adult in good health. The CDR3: CASSSGQGPLSGNTIYF. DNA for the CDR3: TGTGCCAGCAGCTCAGGACAGGGGCCCCTCTCTGGAAACACCATATATTTT.